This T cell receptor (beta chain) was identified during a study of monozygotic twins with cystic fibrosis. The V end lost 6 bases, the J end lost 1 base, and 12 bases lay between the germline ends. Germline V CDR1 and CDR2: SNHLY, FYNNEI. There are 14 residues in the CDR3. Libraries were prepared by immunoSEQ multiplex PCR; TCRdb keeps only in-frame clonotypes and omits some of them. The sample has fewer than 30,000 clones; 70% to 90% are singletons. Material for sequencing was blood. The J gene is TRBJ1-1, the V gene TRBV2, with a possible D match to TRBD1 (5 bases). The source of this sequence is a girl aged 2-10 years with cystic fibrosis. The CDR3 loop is CASRDGTENTEAFF. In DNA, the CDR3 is TGTGCCAGCAGGGACGGGACGGAGAACACTGAAGCTTTCTTT. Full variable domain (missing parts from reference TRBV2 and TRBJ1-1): EPEVTQTPSHQVTQMGQEVILRCVPISNHLYFYWYRQILGQKVEFLVSFYNNEISEKSEIFDDQFSVERPDGSNFTLKIRSTKLEDSAMYFCASRDGTENTEAFFGQGTRLTVV.